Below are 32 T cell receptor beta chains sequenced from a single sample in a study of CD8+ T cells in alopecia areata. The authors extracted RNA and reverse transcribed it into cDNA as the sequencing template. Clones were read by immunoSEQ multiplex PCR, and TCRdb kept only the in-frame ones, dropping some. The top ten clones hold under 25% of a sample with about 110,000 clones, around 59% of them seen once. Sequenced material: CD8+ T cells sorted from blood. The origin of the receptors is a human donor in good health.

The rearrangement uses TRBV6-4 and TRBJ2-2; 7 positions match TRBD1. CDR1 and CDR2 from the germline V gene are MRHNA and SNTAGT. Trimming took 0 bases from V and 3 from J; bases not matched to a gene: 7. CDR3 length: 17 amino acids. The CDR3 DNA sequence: TGTGCCAGCAGTGACTCCTTTGACAGGGAGCACACCGGGGAGCTGTTTTTT. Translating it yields CASSDSFDREHTGELFF.

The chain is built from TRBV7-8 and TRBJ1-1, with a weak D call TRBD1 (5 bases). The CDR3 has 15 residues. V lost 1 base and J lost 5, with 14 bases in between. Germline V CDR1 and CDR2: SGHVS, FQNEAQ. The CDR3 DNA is TGTGCCAGCAGCTTAGGAGGAGGGGTGGGAACTGAAGCTTTCTTT. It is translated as CASSLGGGVGTEAFF.

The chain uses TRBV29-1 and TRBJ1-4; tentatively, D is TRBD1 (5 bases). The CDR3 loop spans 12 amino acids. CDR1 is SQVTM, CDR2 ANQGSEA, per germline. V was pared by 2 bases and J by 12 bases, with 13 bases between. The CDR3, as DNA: TGCAGCGTTGAACTGGAGGGGAGGGAACTGTTTTTT. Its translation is CSVELEGRELFF.

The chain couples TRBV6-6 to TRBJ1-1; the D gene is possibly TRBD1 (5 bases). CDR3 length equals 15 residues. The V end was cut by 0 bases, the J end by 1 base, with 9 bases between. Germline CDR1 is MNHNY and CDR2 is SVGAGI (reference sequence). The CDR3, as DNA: TGTGCCAGCAGTTACTCGGGGGGGAAGAACACTGAAGCTTTCTTT. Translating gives CASSYSGGKNTEAFF.

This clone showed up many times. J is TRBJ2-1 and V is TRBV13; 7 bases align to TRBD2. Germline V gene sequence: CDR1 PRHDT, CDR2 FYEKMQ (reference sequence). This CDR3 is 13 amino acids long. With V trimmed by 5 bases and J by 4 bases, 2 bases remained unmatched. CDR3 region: CASSGGEYNEQFF. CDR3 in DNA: TGTGCCAGCAGCGGGGGGGAATACAATGAGCAGTTCTTC.

The CDR3 region is CASSSMTGGAGETQYF. The DNA of the CDR3 is TGTGCCAGCAGCTCAATGACAGGGGGAGCGGGAGAGACCCAGTACTTC. This chain links TRBV9 with TRBJ2-5, with 9 bases matching TRBD1. This CDR3 is built from 16 residues. The V gene end was trimmed by 4 bases and the J gene end by 4 bases; junction bases not matched to a gene: 11. Germline CDR1 and CDR2: SGDLS and YYNGEE.

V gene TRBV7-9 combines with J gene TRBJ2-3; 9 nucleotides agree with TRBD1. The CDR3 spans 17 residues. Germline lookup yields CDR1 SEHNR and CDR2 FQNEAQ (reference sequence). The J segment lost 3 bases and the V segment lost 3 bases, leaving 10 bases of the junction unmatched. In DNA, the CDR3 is TGTGCCAGCAGCTTGCTCTTCCGGGACAGGGTAACAGATACGCAGTATTTT. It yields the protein CASSLLFRDRVTDTQYF.

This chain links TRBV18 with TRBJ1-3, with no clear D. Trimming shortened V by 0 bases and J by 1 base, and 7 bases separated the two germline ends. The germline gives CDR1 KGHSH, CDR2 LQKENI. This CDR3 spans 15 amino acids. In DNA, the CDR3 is TGTGCCAGCTCACCACCGGGGTATTCTGGAAACACCATATATTTT. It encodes CASSPPGYSGNTIYF.

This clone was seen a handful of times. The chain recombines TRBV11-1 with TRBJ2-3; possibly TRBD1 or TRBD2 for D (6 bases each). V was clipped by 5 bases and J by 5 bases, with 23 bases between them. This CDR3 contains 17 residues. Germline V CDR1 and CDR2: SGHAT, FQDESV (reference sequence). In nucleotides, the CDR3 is TGTGCCAGCAGCCTCCTCCAGGGGTCTAGCGTTCTAGATACGCAGTATTTT. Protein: CASSLLQGSSVLDTQYF.

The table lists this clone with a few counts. CDR3 amino acids: CASSLTGTGSYEQYF. The CDR3 DNA is TGTGCCAGCAGTTTAACCGGGACAGGCTCCTACGAGCAGTACTTC. The V gene is TRBV28, the J gene TRBJ2-7; TRBD1 agrees at 8 bases. Germline V gene sequence: CDR1 MDHEN, CDR2 SYDVKM. The CDR3 loop spans 15 amino acids. Trimming removed 2 bases from V and 0 bases from J; junction bases left unmatched: 3. Full variable domain (rest looked up from reference TRBV28 and TRBJ2-7): DVKVTQSSRYLVKRTGEKVFLECVQDMDHENMFWYRQDPGLGLRLIYFSYDVKMKEKGDIPEGYSVSREKKERFSLILESASTNQTSMYLCASSLTGTGSYEQYFGPGTRLTVT.

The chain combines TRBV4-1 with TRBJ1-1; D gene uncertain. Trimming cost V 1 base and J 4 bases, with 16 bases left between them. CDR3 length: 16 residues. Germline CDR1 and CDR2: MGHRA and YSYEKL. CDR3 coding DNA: TGCGCCAGCAGCCAAGTGAGCGTTCCTCTCTCCACTGAAGCTTTCTTT. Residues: CASSQVSVPLSTEAFF.

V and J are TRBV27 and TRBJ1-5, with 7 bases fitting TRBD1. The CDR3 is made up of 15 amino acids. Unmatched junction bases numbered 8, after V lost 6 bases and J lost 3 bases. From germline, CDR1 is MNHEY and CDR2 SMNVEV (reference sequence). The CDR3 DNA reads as TGTGCCAGCAGGACTCGACAGGGCCTCAATCAGCCCCAGCATTTT. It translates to CASRTRQGLNQPQHF.

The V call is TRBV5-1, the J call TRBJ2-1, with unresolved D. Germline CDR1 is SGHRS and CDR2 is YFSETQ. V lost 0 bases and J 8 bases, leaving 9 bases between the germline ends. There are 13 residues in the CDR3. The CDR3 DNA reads TGCGCCAGCAGCTTGGTAGGGCTGGATGAGCAGTTCTTC. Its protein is CASSLVGLDEQFF.

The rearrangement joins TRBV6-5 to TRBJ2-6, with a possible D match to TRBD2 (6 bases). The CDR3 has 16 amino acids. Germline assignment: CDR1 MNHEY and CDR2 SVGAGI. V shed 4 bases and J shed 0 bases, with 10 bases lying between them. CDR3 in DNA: TGTGCCAGCAGTTTAAGCGGGTTCTCTGGGGCCAACGTCCTGACTTTC. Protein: CASSLSGFSGANVLTF.

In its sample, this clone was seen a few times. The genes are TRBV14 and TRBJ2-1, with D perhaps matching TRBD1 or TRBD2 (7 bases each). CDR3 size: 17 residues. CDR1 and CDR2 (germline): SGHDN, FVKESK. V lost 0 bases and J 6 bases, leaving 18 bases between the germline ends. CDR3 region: CASSQDRSGTAFNEQFF. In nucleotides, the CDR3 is TGTGCCAGCAGCCAAGATAGGAGCGGGACAGCCTTCAATGAGCAGTTCTTC.

CDR3 DNA: TGTGCCAGTAGCGGGCCGCGCCCCTACGAGCAGTACTTC. Translated: CASSGPRPYEQYF. The rearrangement joins TRBV19 to TRBJ2-7; D is unresolved. CDR3 length: 13 amino acids. Germline CDR1 LNHDA, CDR2 SQIVND (reference sequence). The V and J ends lost 6 bases and 2 bases respectively, with 11 bases between them.

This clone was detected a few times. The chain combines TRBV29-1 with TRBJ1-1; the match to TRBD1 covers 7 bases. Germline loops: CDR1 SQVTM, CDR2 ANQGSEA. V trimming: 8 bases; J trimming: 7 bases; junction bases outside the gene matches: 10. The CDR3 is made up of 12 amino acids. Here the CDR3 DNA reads TGCAGCACTGAAGGGGACAGATTTGAAGCTTTCTTT. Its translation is CSTEGDRFEAFF.

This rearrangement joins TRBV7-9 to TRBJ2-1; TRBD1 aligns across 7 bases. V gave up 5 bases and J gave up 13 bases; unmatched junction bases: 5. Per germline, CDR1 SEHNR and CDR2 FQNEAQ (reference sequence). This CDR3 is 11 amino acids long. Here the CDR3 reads CASSLGQDQFF. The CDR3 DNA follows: TGTGCCAGCAGCCTAGGACAGGACCAGTTCTTC.

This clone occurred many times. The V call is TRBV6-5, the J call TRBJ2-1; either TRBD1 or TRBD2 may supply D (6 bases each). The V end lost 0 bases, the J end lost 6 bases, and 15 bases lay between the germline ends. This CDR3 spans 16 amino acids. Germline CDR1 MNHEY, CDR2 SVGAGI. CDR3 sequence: CASSYSREVGGNEQFF. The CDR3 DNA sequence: TGTGCCAGCAGTTACTCAAGGGAGGTAGGGGGCAATGAGCAGTTCTTC.

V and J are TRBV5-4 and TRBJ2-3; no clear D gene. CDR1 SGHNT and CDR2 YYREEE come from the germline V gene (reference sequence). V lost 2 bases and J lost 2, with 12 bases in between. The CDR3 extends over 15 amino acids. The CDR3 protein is CASSFSSRLTDTQYF. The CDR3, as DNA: TGTGCCAGCAGCTTCTCGAGCCGCCTCACAGATACGCAGTATTTT.

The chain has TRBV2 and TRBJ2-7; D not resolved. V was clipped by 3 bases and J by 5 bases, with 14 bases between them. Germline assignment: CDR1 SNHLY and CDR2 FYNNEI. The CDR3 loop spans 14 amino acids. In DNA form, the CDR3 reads TGTGCCAGCAGTGATTGGGCGGACCGGGACGAGCAGTACTTC. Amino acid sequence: CASSDWADRDEQYF. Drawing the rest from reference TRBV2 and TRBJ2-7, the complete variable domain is EPEVTQTPSHQVTQMGQEVILRCVPISNHLYFYWYRQILGQKVEFLVSFYNNEISEKSEIFDDQFSVERPDGSNFTLKIRSTKLEDSAMYFCASSDWADRDEQYFGPGTRLTVT.

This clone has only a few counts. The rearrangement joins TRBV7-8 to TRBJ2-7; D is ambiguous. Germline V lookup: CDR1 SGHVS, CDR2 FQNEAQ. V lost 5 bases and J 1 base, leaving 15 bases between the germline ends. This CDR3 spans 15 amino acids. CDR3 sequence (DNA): TGTGCCAGCAGCCATCCAGGAGCTGTATCCTACGAGCAGTACTTC. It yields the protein CASSHPGAVSYEQYF.

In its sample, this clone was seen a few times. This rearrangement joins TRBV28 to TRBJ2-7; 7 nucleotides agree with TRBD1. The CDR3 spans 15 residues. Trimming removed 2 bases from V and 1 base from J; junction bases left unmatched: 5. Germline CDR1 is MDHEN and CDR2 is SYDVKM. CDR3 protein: CASSLVRDSSYEQYF. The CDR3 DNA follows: TGTGCCAGCAGTTTAGTGAGGGACAGTTCCTACGAGCAGTACTTC.

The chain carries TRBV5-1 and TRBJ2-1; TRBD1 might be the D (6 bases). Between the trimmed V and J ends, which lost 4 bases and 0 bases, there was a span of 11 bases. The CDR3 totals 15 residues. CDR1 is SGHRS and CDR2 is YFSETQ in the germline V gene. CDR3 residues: CASSDGTLSYNEQFF. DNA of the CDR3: TGCGCCAGCAGCGACGGGACACTCTCCTACAATGAGCAGTTCTTC. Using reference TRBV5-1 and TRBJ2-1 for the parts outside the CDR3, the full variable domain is KAGVTQTPRYLIKTRGQQVTLSCSPISGHRSVSWYQQTPGQGLQFLFEYFSETQRNKGNFPGRFSGRQFSNSRSEMNVSTLELGDSALYLCASSDGTLSYNEQFFGPGTRLTVL.

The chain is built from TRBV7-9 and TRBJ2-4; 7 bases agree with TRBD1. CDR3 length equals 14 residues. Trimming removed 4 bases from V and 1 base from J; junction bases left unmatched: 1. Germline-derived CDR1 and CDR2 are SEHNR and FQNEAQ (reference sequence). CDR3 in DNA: TGTGCCAGCAGCTCCAGGGGGGCCAAAAACATTCAGTACTTC. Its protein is CASSSRGAKNIQYF.

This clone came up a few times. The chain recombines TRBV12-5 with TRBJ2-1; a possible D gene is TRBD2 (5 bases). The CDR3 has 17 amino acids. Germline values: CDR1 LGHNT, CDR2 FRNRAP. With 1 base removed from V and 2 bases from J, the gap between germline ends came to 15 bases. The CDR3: CASGLEETRYPYNEQFF. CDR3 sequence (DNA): TGTGCTAGTGGTTTGGAAGAAACTAGGTACCCCTACAATGAGCAGTTCTTC.

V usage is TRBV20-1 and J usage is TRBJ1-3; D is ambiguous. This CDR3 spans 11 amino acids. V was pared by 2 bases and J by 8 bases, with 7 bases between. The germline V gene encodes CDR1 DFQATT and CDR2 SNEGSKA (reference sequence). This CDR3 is CSARRSYTIYF. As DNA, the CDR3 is TGCAGTGCTAGAAGGTCGTACACCATATATTTT.

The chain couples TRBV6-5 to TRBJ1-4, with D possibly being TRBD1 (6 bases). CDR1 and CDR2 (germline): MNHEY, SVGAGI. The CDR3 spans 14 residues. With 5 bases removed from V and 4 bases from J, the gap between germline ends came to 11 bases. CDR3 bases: TGTGCCAGCAGTGAACAGGGACTTAATGAAAAACTGTTTTTT. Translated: CASSEQGLNEKLFF.

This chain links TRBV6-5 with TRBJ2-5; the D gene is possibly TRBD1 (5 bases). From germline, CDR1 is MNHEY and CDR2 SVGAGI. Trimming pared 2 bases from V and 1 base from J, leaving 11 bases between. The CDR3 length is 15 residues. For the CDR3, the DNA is TGTGCCAGCAGTTACGGGGCAGGACCCCAAGAGACCCAGTACTTC. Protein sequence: CASSYGAGPQETQYF.

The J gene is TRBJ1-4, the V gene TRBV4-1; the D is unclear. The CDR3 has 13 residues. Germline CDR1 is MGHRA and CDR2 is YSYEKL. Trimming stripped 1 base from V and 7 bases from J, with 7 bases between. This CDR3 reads CASSQVPGEKLFF. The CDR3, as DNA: TGCGCCAGCAGCCAAGTCCCGGGTGAAAAACTGTTTTTT.

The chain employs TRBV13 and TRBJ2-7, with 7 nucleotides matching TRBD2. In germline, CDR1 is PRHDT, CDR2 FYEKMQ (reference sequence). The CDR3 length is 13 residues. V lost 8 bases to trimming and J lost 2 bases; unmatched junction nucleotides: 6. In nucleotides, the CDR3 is TGTGCCAGCTCCGGACTAGGGGCCTACGAGCAGTACTTC. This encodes CASSGLGAYEQYF.

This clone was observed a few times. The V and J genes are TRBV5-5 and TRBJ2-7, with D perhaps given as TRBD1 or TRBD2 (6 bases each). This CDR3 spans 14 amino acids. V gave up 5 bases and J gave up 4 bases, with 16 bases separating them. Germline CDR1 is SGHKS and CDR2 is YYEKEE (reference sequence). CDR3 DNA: TGTGCCAGCAGGCTGGAACCGGGGGCTTACGAGCAGTACTTC. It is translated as CASRLEPGAYEQYF.